One sample yielded the 8 T cell receptor beta chains listed below, sequenced in a study of CD8+ T cells in alopecia areata. Reverse transcription of extracted RNA yielded cDNA, which provided the sequencing template. Here immunoSEQ multiplex PCR was the method, and the copy in TCRdb shows in-frame clones only, minus some. The sample includes some 240,000 clones, 50% to 60% of them seen just once. Sample treatment: oral pan-JAK inhibitor, 5-10 mg twice daily. Sequencing used CD4+ T cells sorted from blood, obtained at week 4, from a patient treated with tofacitinib. These receptors were obtained from a human donor with alopecia areata.

The J gene is TRBJ2-1, the V gene TRBV29-1; 9 nucleotides line up with TRBD2. V lost 7 bases to trimming and J lost 5 bases; unmatched junction nucleotides: 6. There are 13 residues in the CDR3. The germline CDR1 and CDR2 sequences are SQVTM and ANQGSEA. Here the CDR3 DNA reads TGCAGCGGTCGGCGGGGGGGCAACAATGAGCAGTTCTTC. Amino acids: CSGRRGGNNEQFF.

This chain connects TRBV15 to TRBJ2-1; perhaps TRBD2 as D (5 bases). The germline gives CDR1 LNHNV, CDR2 YYDKDF (reference sequence). The length of the CDR3 is 16 residues. Trimming left V 9 bases short and J 6 bases short, with 24 bases between. Here the CDR3 reads CATTRVGVAGGNEQFF. The CDR3 DNA follows: TGTGCCACAACTAGGGTCGGGGTTGCGGGTGGCAATGAGCAGTTCTTC.

This clone was picked up a small number of times. This chain joins TRBV14 and TRBJ2-1; 12 bases are a match to TRBD2. The germline CDR1 and CDR2 sequences are SGHDN and FVKESK. Trimming at V came to 3 bases and at J to 9 bases, leaving 6 bases not matched to a gene. The CDR3 spans 15 residues. The CDR3 DNA is TGTGCCAGCAGCCAGAGACTAGCGGGGGTCGGTGAGCAGTTCTTC. This sequence encodes CASSQRLAGVGEQFF. The variable domain in full, with the rest retrieved from reference TRBV14 and TRBJ2-1, is EAGVTQFPSHSVIEKGQTVTLRCDPISGHDNLYWYRRVMGKEIKFLLHFVKESKQDESGMPNNRFLAERTGGTYSTLKVQPAELEDSGVYFCASSQRLAGVGEQFFGPGTRLTVL.

The CDR3, as DNA: TGTGCCACCAGCAGGGAAGACAGGGCTGGGGCCAACGTCCTGACTTTC. It encodes CATSREDRAGANVLTF. The gene calls are TRBV15 and TRBJ2-6, with 7 nucleotides matching TRBD1. V was clipped by 3 bases and J by 2 bases; unmatched bases: 4. The CDR3 consists of 16 residues. Per the germline V gene, CDR1 is LNHNV and CDR2 is YYDKDF (reference sequence).

The chain combines TRBV29-1 with TRBJ1-2; D might be TRBD1 (5 bases). Germline V lookup: CDR1 SQVTM, CDR2 ANQGSEA. V lost 6 bases and J lost 1, with 9 bases in between. The CDR3 is made up of 12 amino acids. CDR3 sequence reads: CSVRQNNYGYTF. The CDR3 DNA reads TGCAGCGTACGACAGAATAACTATGGCTACACCTTC.

The chain links TRBV30 to TRBJ1-2; D not certain. The CDR3 length is 13 residues. The germline V gene has CDR1 GTSNPN and CDR2 SVGIG (reference sequence). Trimming took off 3 bases at V and 8 bases at J, with 16 bases between the two ends. CDR3 nucleotides: TGTGCCTGGAGCGGAACCACAAAGTTGGGCTACACCTTC. Translating gives CAWSGTTKLGYTF.

J is TRBJ1-2 and V is TRBV29-1; 10 nucleotides align to TRBD1. Germline loops: CDR1 SQVTM, CDR2 ANQGSEA. Trimming took 7 bases from V and 7 from J; bases not matched to a gene: 12. The CDR3 is 14 amino acids. The DNA of the CDR3 is TGCAGCGCCCAATTAGTGGGACAGGGGTTTGGCTACACCTTC. Translated: CSAQLVGQGFGYTF. The whole variable domain, filled in from reference TRBV29-1 and TRBJ1-2, reads SAVISQKPSRDICQRGTSLTIQCQVDSQVTMMFWYRQQPGQSLTLIATANQGSEATYESGFVIDKFPISRPNLTFSTLTVSNMSPEDSSIYLCSAQLVGQGFGYTFGSGTRLTVV.

The rearrangement joins TRBV10-3 to TRBJ2-5; weak D call: TRBD2 (7 bases). Trimming pared 2 bases from V and 9 bases from J, leaving 13 bases between. The CDR3 is 13 amino acids. Germline assignment: CDR1 ENHRY and CDR2 SYGVKD. The CDR3 DNA reads TGTGCCATCAGTGAGAGGGGGAGGGCGCCCCAGTACTTC. It specifies CAISERGRAPQYF.